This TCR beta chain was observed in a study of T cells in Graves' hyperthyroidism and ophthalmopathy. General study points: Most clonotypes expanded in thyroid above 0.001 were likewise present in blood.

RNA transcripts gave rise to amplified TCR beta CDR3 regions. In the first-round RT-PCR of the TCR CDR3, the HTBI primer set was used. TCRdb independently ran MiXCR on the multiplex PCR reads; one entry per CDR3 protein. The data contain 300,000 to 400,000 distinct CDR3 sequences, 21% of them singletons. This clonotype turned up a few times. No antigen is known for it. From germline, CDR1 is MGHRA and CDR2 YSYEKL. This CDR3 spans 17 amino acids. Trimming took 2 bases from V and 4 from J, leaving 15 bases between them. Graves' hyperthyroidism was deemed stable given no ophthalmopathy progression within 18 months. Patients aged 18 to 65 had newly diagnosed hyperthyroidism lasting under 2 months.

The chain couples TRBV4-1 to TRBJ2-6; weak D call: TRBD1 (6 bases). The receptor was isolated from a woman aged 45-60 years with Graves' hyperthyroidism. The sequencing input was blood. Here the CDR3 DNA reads TGCGCCAGCAGCCAACCACAGGGATCGGCCGGGGCCAACGTCCTGACTTTC. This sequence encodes CASSQPQGSAGANVLTF.